The 6 T cell receptor beta chains below were found in one sample sequenced in a study of neurological immune-mediated disorders (dated by TCRdb to the late 2010s). Taken with the paper, the label for time point translates to: technical triplicate 1. The library was built by means of 5' RACE. Sequencing instrument: Illumina HiSeq 2500. TCRdb redid the processing of the public reads, applying fastp at Q25 and MiXCR, and retained in-frame beta chains. Every distinct CDR3 protein forms one entry, paired with its most common genes and DNA. This sample is represented by 25,000 or so distinct CDR3 sequences; under 15% of them were singletons. Of the sample, around 5.5% falls within the top ten clones. The sequenced sample consisted of CD4+ T cells from blood. All receptors come from a female donor with HTLV-1-associated myelopathy (HAM/TSP).

This clonotype has just one count. V usage is TRBV5-4 and J usage is TRBJ1-2; tentatively, D is TRBD1 (5 bases). Trimming removed 3 bases at V and 1 base at J, with 13 bases between. The CDR3 loop spans 15 amino acids. CDR1 and CDR2 (germline): SGHNT, YYREEE (reference sequence). This CDR3 reads CASSWTLQGNYGYTF. CDR3 coding DNA: TGTGCCAGCAGCTGGACTCTTCAGGGTAACTATGGCTACACCTTC.

Many counts were recorded for this clonotype. The J gene is TRBJ2-7, the V gene TRBV20-1, with TRBD1 matching 7 bases. Germline V gene sequence: CDR1 DFQATT, CDR2 SNEGSKA (reference sequence). The CDR3 is 15 residues long. The J segment lost 2 bases and the V segment lost 0 bases, leaving 7 bases of the junction unmatched. CDR3 in amino acids: CSARDQGQATYEQYF. The CDR3 region has the DNA TGCAGTGCTAGAGATCAAGGACAGGCGACCTACGAGCAGTACTTC.

This clonotype was counted ten times or more. The chain links TRBV20-1 to TRBJ2-1; D not certain. This CDR3 is 13 amino acids long. V shed 2 bases and J shed 9 bases, with 14 bases lying between them. Germline lookup yields CDR1 DFQATT and CDR2 SNEGSKA (reference sequence). The DNA of the CDR3 is TGCAGTGCTAGAAAATGGGATTCCCGTGAGCAGTTCTTC. It specifies CSARKWDSREQFF.

This clonotype showed up many times. The gene calls are TRBV5-5 and TRBJ1-1; 8 positions match TRBD1. Germline CDR1 and CDR2: SGHKS and YYEKEE (reference sequence). V lost 3 bases and J lost 0; bases outside the gene matches: 7. CDR3 length: 16 amino acids. CDR3 nucleotides: TGTGCCAGCAGCTCAACAGGGGGTCCCATGAACACTGAAGCTTTCTTT. Translation: CASSSTGGPMNTEAFF.

This clonotype was seen at least ten times. V gene TRBV7-9 combines with J gene TRBJ2-3; D might be TRBD2 (5 bases). The CDR3 length is 14 residues. V lost 2 bases to trimming and J lost 3 bases, with 9 bases between them. Germline-derived CDR1 and CDR2 are SEHNR and FQNEAQ (reference sequence). The CDR3 here is CASSLMGETDTQYF. CDR3 in DNA: TGTGCCAGCAGCTTAATGGGAGAGACAGATACGCAGTATTTT.

At least ten counts were recorded for this clonotype. The chain recombines TRBV12-5 with TRBJ2-1; D gene unclear. Germline V gene lookup returns CDR1 LGHNT and CDR2 FRNRAP. This CDR3 spans 14 amino acids. Trimming took off 3 bases at V and 2 bases at J, with 8 bases between the two ends. CDR3 amino acids: CASGLRDTYNEQFF. Written as DNA, the CDR3 is TGTGCTAGTGGTTTAAGAGACACCTACAATGAGCAGTTCTTC.